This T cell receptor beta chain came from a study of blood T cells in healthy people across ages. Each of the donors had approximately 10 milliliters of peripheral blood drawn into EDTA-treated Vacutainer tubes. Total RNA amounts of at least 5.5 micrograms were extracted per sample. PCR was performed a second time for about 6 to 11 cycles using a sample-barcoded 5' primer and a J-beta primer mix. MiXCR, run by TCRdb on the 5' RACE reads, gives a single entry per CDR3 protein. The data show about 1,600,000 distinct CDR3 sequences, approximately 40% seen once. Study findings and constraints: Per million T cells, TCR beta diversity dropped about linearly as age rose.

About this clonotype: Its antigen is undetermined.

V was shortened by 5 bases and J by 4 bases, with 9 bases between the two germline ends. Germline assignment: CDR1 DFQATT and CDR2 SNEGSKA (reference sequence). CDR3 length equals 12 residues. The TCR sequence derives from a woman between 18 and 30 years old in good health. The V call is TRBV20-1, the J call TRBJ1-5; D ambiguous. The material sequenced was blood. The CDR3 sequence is CSARGLNQPQHF. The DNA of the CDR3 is TGCAGTGCTCGAGGGTTAAATCAGCCCCAGCATTTT.